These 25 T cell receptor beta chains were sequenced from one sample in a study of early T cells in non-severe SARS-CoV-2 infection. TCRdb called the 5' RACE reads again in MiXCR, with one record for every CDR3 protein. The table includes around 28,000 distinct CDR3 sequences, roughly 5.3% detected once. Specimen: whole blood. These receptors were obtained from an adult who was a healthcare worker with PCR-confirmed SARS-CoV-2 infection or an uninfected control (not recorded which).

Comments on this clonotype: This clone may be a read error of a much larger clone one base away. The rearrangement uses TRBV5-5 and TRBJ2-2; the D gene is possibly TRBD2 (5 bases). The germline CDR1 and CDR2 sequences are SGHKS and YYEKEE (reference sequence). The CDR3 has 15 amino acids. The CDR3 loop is CASSLDPSNTGELVF. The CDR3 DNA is TGTGCCAGCAGCTTGGACCCATCGAACACCGGGGAGCTGGTTTTT.

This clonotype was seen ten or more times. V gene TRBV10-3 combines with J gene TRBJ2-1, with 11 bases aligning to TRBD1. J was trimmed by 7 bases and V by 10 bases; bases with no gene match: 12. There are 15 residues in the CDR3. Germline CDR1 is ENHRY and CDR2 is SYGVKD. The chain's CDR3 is CATSKVGQGVNEQFF. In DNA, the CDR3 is TGTGCCACCTCTAAGGTGGGACAGGGGGTGAATGAGCAGTTCTTC.

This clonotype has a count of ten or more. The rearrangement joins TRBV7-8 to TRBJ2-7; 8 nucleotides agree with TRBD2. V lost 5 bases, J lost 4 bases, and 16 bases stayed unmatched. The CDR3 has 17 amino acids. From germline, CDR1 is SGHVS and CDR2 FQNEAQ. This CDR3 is CASSPTREGWSVYEQYF. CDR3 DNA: TGTGCCAGCAGCCCTACTCGGGAGGGTTGGTCGGTATACGAGCAGTACTTC.

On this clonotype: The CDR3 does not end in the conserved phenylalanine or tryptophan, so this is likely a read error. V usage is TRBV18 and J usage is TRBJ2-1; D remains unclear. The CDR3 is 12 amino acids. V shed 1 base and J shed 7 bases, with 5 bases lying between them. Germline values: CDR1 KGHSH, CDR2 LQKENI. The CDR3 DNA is TGTGCCAGCTCACCACAGACAAATGAGCAGTTCCTC. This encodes CASSPQTNEQFL.

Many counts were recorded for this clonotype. This chain's CDR3 is CASSPGLAGGETQYF. The CDR3 DNA reads TGTGCCAGCAGCCCGGGACTAGCGGGAGGGGAGACCCAGTACTTC. V gene TRBV7-6 combines with J gene TRBJ2-5, with TRBD2 matching over 16 bases. CDR1 is SGHVS and CDR2 is FNYEAQ in the germline V gene. The CDR3 sequence is 15 residues long. The trim removed 5 bases at V and 5 bases at J, leaving 2 bases unmatched.

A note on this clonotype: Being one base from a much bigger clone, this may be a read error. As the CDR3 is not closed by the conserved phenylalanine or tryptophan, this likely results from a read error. The chain's CDR3 is CSASRQGTYEQYS. The CDR3 DNA follows: TGCAGTGCTAGTAGACAGGGGACCTACGAGCAGTACTCC. The genes are TRBV20-1 and TRBJ2-7; 8 bases fit TRBD1. Germline CDR1 DFQATT, CDR2 SNEGSKA (reference sequence). V dropped 3 bases and J dropped 2; count of bases not matched to a gene: 3. This CDR3 is built from 13 residues.

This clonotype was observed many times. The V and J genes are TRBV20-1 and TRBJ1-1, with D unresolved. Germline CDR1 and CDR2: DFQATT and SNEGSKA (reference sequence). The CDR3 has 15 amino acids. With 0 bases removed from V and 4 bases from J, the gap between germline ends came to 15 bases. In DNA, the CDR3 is TGCAGTGCTAGAGATCGGCTGGGCTGGGGCACTGAAGCTTTCTTT. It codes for CSARDRLGWGTEAFF.

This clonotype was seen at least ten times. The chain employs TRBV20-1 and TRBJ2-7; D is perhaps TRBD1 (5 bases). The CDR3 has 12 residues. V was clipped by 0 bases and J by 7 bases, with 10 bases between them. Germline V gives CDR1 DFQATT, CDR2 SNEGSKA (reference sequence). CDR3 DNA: TGCAGTGCTAGAGATCTCGGACAAGAGCAGTACTTC. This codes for CSARDLGQEQYF.

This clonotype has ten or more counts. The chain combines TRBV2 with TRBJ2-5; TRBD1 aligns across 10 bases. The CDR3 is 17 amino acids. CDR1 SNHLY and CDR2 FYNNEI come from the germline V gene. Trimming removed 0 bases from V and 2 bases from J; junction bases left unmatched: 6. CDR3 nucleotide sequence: TGTGCCAGCAGTGAAGCAGGGACAGGGGAAGGGCAAGAGACCCAGTACTTC. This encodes CASSEAGTGEGQETQYF.

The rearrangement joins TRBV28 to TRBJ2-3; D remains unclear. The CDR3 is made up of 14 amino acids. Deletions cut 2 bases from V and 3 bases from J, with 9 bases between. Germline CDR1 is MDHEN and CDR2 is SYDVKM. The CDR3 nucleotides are TGTGCCAGCAGTTTAGGCAGGCTTACAGATACGCAGTATTTT. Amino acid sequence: CASSLGRLTDTQYF. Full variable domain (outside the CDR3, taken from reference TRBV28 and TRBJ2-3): DVKVTQSSRYLVKRTGEKVFLECVQDMDHENMFWYRQDPGLGLRLIYFSYDVKMKEKGDIPEGYSVSREKKERFSLILESASTNQTSMYLCASSLGRLTDTQYFGPGTRLTVL.

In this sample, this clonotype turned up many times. CDR3 loop: CASRPLADGETQYF. The CDR3 DNA reads TGTGCCAGCAGGCCGCTAGCGGACGGGGAGACCCAGTACTTC. This chain connects TRBV27 to TRBJ2-5; the match to TRBD2 covers 7 bases. The J segment lost 5 bases and the V segment lost 6 bases, leaving 9 bases of the junction unmatched. The length of the CDR3 is 14 residues. In germline, CDR1 is MNHEY, CDR2 SMNVEV (reference sequence).

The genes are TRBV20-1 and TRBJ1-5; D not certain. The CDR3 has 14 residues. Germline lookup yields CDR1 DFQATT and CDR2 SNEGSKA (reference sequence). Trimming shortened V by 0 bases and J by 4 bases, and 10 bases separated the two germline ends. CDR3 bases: TGCAGTGCTAGAGACAGTGGAGGGAATCAGCCCCAGCATTTT. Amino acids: CSARDSGGNQPQHF.

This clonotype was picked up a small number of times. The CDR3 loop is CASSLSSGRGNEQFF. CDR3 DNA: TGTGCCAGCAGCCTCTCTAGCGGGAGGGGCAATGAGCAGTTCTTC. The chain is built from TRBV7-2 and TRBJ2-1, with TRBD2 identical over 12 bases. The CDR3 has 15 amino acids. Germline CDR1 reads SGHTA; CDR2 reads FQGNSA. The trim removed 5 bases at V and 6 bases at J, leaving 5 bases unmatched.

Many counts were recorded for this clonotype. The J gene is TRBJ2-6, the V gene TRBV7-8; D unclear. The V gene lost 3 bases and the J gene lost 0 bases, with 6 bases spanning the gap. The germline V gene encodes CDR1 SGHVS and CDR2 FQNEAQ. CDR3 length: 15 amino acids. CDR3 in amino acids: CASSFGSSGANVLTF. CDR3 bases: TGTGCCAGCAGCTTTGGCTCCTCTGGGGCCAACGTCCTGACTTTC.

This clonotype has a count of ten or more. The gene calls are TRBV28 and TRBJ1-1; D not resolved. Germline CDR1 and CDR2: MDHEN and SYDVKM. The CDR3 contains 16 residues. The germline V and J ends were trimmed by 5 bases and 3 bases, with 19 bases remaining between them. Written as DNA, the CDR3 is TGTGCCAGCAGTCAATCCCCGGAGGAGGGTTACACTGAAGCTTTCTTT. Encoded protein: CASSQSPEEGYTEAFF. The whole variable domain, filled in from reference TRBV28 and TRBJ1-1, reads DVKVTQSSRYLVKRTGEKVFLECVQDMDHENMFWYRQDPGLGLRLIYFSYDVKMKEKGDIPEGYSVSREKKERFSLILESASTNQTSMYLCASSQSPEEGYTEAFFGQGTRLTVV.

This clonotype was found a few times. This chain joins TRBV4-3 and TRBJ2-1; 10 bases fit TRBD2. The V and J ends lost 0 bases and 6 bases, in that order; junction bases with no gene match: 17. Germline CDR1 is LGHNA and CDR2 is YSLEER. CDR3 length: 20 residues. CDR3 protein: CASSQDSTTSGFHDSNEQFF. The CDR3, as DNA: TGCGCCAGCAGCCAAGATTCAACGACTAGCGGGTTCCATGATAGCAATGAGCAGTTCTTC.

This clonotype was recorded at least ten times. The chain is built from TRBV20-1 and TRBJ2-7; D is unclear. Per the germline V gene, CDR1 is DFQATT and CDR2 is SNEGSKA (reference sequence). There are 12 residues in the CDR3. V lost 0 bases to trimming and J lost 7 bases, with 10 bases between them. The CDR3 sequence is CSARDAGREQYF. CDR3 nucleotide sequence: TGCAGTGCTAGAGATGCCGGGCGAGAGCAGTACTTC.

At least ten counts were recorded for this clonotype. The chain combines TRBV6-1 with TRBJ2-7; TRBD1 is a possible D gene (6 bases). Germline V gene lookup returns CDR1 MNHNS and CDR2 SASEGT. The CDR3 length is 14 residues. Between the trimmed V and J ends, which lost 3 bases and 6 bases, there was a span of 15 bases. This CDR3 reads CASSEIGGRIEQYF. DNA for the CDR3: TGTGCCAGCAGTGAGATTGGGGGCCGCATCGAGCAGTACTTC.

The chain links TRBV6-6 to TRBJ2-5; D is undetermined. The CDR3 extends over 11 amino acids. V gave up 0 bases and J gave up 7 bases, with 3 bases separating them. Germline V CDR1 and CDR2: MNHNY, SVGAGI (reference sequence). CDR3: CASSYSGTQYF. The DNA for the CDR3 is TGTGCCAGCAGTTACTCGGGGACCCAGTACTTC.

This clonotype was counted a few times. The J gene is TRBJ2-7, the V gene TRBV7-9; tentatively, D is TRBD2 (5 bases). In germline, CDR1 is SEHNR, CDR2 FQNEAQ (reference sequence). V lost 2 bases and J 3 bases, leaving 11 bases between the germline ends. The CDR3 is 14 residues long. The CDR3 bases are TGTGCCAGCAGCTTAAGCGGCAGGATCTACGAGCAGTACTTC. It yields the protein CASSLSGRIYEQYF.

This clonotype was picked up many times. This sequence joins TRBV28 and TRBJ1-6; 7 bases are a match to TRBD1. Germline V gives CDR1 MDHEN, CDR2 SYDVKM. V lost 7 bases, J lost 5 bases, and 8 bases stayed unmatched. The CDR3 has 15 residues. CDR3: CASNSRDSNNSPLHF. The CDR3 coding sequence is TGTGCCAGCAATTCAAGGGACAGTAATAATTCACCCCTCCACTTT.

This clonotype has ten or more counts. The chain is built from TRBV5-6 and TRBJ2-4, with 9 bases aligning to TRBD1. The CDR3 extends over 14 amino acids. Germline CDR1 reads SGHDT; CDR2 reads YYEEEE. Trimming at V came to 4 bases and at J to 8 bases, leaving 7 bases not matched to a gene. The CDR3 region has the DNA TGTGCCAGCAGCCCAACCGGACAGGGGCACATTCAGTACTTC. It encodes CASSPTGQGHIQYF. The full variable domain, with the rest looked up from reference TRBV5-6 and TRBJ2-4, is DAGVTQSPTHLIKTRGQQVTLRCSPKSGHDTVSWYQQALGQGPQFIFQYYEEEERQRGNFPDRFSGHQFPNYSSELNVNALLLGDSALYLCASSPTGQGHIQYFGAGTRLSVL.

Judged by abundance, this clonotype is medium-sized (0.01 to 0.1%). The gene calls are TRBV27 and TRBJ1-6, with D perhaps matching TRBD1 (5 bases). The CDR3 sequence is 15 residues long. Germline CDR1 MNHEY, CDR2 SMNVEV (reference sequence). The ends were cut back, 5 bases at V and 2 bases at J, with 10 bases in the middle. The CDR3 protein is CASSKGATYNSPLHF. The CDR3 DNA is TGTGCCAGCAGTAAAGGGGCGACCTATAATTCACCCCTCCACTTT.

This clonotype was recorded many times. The CDR3 sequence is CASSLWVNTEAFF. DNA of the CDR3: TGTGCCAGCAGTTTATGGGTAAACACTGAAGCTTTCTTT. V and J are TRBV12-3 or TRBV12-4 and TRBJ1-1; no clear D. V was shortened by 2 bases and J by 2 bases, with 6 bases between the two germline ends. The CDR3 consists of 13 residues.

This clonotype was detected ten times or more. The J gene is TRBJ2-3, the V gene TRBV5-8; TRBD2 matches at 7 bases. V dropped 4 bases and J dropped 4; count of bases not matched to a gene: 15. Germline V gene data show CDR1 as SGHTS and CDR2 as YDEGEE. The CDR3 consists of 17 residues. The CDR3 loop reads CASSTNNGRLGADTQYF. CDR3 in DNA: TGTGCCAGCAGCACTAACAACGGGAGGTTGGGCGCAGATACGCAGTATTTT. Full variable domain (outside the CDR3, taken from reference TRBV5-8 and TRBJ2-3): EAGVTQSPTHLIKTRGQQATLRCSPISGHTSVYWYQQALGLGLQFLLWYDEGEERNRGNFPPRFSGRQFPNYSSELNVNALELEDSALYLCASSTNNGRLGADTQYFGPGTRLTVL.